This entry lists 10 T cell receptor beta chains sequenced from one sample in a study. MiXCR was run by TCRdb on the RT-PCR reads, yielding one entry per CDR3 protein. Of around 700,000 distinct CDR3 sequences in the sample, approximately 15% were seen once. The sequenced material came from memory CD4+ T cells from blood. These receptors were collected from a female donor in good health, serving as a healthy control.

This clonotype came up many times. The chain uses TRBV12-3 or TRBV12-4 and TRBJ2-5; 10 nucleotides align to TRBD1. V lost 6 bases to trimming and J lost 5 bases; unmatched junction nucleotides: 12. CDR3 size: 16 residues. The CDR3 reads CASRPGTGATRETQYF. CDR3 DNA sequence: TGTGCCAGCAGGCCAGGGACAGGGGCAACTAGGGAGACCCAGTACTTC.

This clonotype was counted a few times. V usage is TRBV27 and J usage is TRBJ2-2, with 8 nucleotides matching TRBD1. Germline CDR1 reads MNHEY; CDR2 reads SMNVEV (reference sequence). V dropped 7 bases and J dropped 3; count of bases not matched to a gene: 4. The CDR3 totals 14 residues. CDR3 nucleotide sequence: TGTGCCAGCAAAAGGACAGGGCACACCGGGGAGCTGTTTTTT. This codes for CASKRTGHTGELFF.

This clonotype was detected only a few times. The rearrangement links TRBV20-1 to TRBJ1-2, with D possibly matching TRBD1 (6 bases). The germline gives CDR1 DFQATT, CDR2 SNEGSKA (reference sequence). The CDR3 totals 12 residues. Deletions cut 3 bases from V and 7 bases from J, with 12 bases between. CDR3 in DNA: TGCAGTGCTAGGTACGGGACACCTGGCTACACCTTC. Translated: CSARYGTPGYTF.

V gene TRBV12-3 or TRBV12-4 combines with J gene TRBJ1-1; weak D call: TRBD1 (5 bases). Deletions cut 2 bases from V and 3 bases from J, with 10 bases between. The CDR3 contains 14 residues. Here the CDR3 DNA reads TGTGCCAGCAGTTTACGGGGGGAGGACACTGAAGCTTTCTTT. It translates to CASSLRGEDTEAFF.

The chain couples TRBV28 to TRBJ1-4, with D possibly being TRBD1 (5 bases). Germline lookup yields CDR1 MDHEN and CDR2 SYDVKM. V lost 7 bases and J 8 bases, leaving 23 bases between the germline ends. The CDR3 totals 16 residues. The chain's CDR3 is CASTKTRGTRGEKLFF. CDR3 bases: TGTGCCAGCACGAAAACAAGGGGAACCCGGGGAGAAAAACTGTTTTTT.

This clonotype was counted only a few times. This chain joins TRBV24-1 and TRBJ2-2; D not certain. V dropped 4 bases and J dropped 1 base, with 9 bases sitting between them. The CDR3 length is 15 residues. CDR1 KGHDR and CDR2 SFDVKD come from the germline V gene. The CDR3 spells CATSDRTVNTGELFF. CDR3 DNA: TGTGCCACCAGTGACCGGACGGTGAACACCGGGGAGCTGTTTTTT.

The chain employs TRBV28 and TRBJ1-5; 8 bases are shared with TRBD1. Germline V gives CDR1 MDHEN, CDR2 SYDVKM. CDR3 length: 15 residues. V dropped 8 bases and J dropped 7; count of bases not matched to a gene: 13. CDR3 residues: CASDRGVGGMQPQHF. The CDR3 DNA reads TGTGCCAGCGACAGGGGAGTCGGTGGTATGCAGCCCCAGCATTTT.

This clonotype was counted only a few times. The genes are TRBV6-1 and TRBJ1-4, with 9 bases aligning to TRBD1. In germline, CDR1 is MNHNS, CDR2 SASEGT. With V trimmed by 6 bases and J by 5 bases, 4 bases remained unmatched. The length of the CDR3 is 14 residues. The CDR3 DNA reads TGTGCCAGCAGGACAGGGGGAGCGAATGAAAAACTGTTTTTT. As protein: CASRTGGANEKLFF.

This clonotype was seen ten or more times. The V call is TRBV6-1, the J call TRBJ2-3, with 7 bases that match TRBD2. CDR1 and CDR2 from the germline V gene are MNHNS and SASEGT. V trimming: 11 bases; J trimming: 1 base; junction bases outside the gene matches: 6. The CDR3 sequence is 13 residues long. The chain's CDR3 is CAGVTSGTDTQYF. The CDR3 DNA reads TGTGCCGGCGTTACTAGCGGCACAGATACGCAGTATTTT.

The chain carries TRBV12-3 or TRBV12-4 and TRBJ2-3; D is perhaps TRBD2 (5 bases). Between the trimmed V and J ends, which lost 7 bases and 2 bases, there was a span of 13 bases. The CDR3 covers 14 residues. Here the CDR3 reads CASNLGLPTDTQYF. Written as DNA, the CDR3 is TGTGCCAGCAACCTCGGACTCCCCACAGATACGCAGTATTTT.